A single sample is the source of the 5 T cell receptor beta chains below, sequenced in a study of T cell responses to AZD1222 COVID-19 vaccine. The table came from immunoSEQ multiplex PCR; TCRdb's copy has only in-frame clones and leaves some out. The sample includes 130,000 or so clones, 90% to 95% of them seen just once. This sample comprised peripheral blood, obtained on day 0 of MenACWY control vaccination. All receptors come from an adult in good health.

The CDR3 here is CASSRGLAGSGDTQYF. The DNA of the CDR3 is TGTGCCAGCAGTAGGGGACTAGCGGGAAGTGGAGATACGCAGTATTTT. The genes are TRBV6-6 and TRBJ2-3, with 13 positions matching TRBD2. V gave up 5 bases and J gave up 5 bases; unmatched junction bases: 7. This CDR3 contains 16 residues. CDR1 and CDR2 (germline): MNHNY, SVGAGI (reference sequence).

This rearrangement joins TRBV7-9 to TRBJ1-2; 10 bases map to TRBD1. This CDR3 has 17 residues. CDR1 is SEHNR, CDR2 FQNEAQ, per germline (reference sequence). The V gene end was trimmed by 7 bases and the J gene end by 2 bases; junction bases not matched to a gene: 13. The CDR3 DNA reads as TGTGCCAGCAACATAATAGGGGACAGGGGAAAAAACTATGGCTACACCTTC. Its translation: CASNIIGDRGKNYGYTF.

This clone is a singleton in its sample. The chain is built from TRBV19 and TRBJ1-6; D not resolved. V was pared by 3 bases and J by 7 bases, with 4 bases between. The germline gives CDR1 LNHDA, CDR2 SQIVND (reference sequence). CDR3 length: 12 amino acids. The CDR3 DNA reads as TGTGCCAGTAGTATTTCGAATTCACCCCTCCACTTT. Protein product: CASSISNSPLHF.

V is TRBV6-5 and J is TRBJ2-7; 7 positions match TRBD1. Germline CDR1 reads MNHEY; CDR2 reads SVGAGI. CDR3 size: 13 residues. Trimming cost V 6 bases and J 0 bases; bases outside gene matches: 2. This CDR3 reads CASSNRGSYEQYF. In DNA, the CDR3 is TGTGCCAGCAGCAACAGGGGCTCCTACGAGCAGTACTTC.

This clone was observed a single time. The rearrangement uses TRBV15 and TRBJ2-1, with TRBD2 matching over 12 bases. V was clipped by 0 bases and J by 3 bases; unmatched bases: 3. This CDR3 spans 17 amino acids. The V gene's germline CDR1 is LNHNV and CDR2 YYDKDF (reference sequence). This CDR3 reads CATSREGTSGLYNEQFF. The CDR3 DNA sequence: TGTGCCACCAGCAGAGAAGGGACTAGCGGGCTCTACAATGAGCAGTTCTTC. Based on the CDR3 plus reference TRBV15 and TRBJ2-1, the full variable domain is DAMVIQNPRYQVTQFGKPVTLSCSQTLNHNVMYWYQQKSSQAPKLLFHYYDKDFNNEADTPDNFQSRRPNTSFCFLDIRSPGLGDTAMYLCATSREGTSGLYNEQFFGPGTRLTVL.